This TCR beta chain was captured by sequencing in a study of blood T cell repertoires in COVID-19. On the study more broadly: Spain, Italy and the United States supplied samples that represented acute and convalescent COVID-19. From T cells, B-cell-depleted T cells, or PBMCs came the material, which was cDNA or gDNA.

Authors' processing steps: The assay estimated nucleated cells by amplifying reference gene primers. Profiled with immunoSEQ multiplex PCR; TCRdb holds only in-frame clones, not every one. The DNA was the basis for D and trimming; V, J and clone size are from that table. This table holds approximately 190,000 clones, roughly 82% found once. The trim removed 3 bases at V and 2 bases at J, leaving 7 bases unmatched. From germline, CDR1 is MNHNS and CDR2 SASEGT. CDR3 size: 16 residues. Patients at the Seattle site were enrolled during active infection and followed longitudinally. The source material was peripheral blood. The gene calls are TRBV6-1 and TRBJ1-5; 7 positions agree with TRBD1. The clonotype originates from an older woman with COVID-19, enrolled during active disease. The CDR3 sequence: CASSDNRGVGNQPQHF. CDR3 DNA: TGTGCCAGCAGTGACAACAGGGGAGTGGGCAATCAGCCCCAGCATTTT.